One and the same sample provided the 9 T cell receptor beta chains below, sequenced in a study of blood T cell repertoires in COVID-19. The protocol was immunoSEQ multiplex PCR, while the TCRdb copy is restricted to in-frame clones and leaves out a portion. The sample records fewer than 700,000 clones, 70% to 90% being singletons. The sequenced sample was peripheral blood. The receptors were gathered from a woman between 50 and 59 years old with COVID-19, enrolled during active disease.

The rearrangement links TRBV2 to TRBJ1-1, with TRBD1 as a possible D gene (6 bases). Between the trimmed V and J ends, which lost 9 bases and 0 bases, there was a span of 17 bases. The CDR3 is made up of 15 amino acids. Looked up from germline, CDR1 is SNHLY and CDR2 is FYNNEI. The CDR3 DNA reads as TGTGCCAGTACCCAGGGGTTCAGCATGAACACTGAAGCTTTCTTT. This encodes CASTQGFSMNTEAFF.

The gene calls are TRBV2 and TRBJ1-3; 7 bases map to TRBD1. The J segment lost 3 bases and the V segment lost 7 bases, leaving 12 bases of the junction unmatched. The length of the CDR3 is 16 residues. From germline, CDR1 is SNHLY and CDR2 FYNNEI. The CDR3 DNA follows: TGTGCCAGCAATATTATCAAGGGGGCGAGTGGAAACACCATATATTTT. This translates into CASNIIKGASGNTIYF.

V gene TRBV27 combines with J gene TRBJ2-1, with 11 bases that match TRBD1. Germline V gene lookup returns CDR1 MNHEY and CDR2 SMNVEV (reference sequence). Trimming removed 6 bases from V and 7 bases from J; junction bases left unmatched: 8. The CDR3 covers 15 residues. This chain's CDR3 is CASSYRTGGENEQFF. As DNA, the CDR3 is TGTGCCAGCAGCTATAGGACAGGGGGCGAGAATGAGCAGTTCTTC.

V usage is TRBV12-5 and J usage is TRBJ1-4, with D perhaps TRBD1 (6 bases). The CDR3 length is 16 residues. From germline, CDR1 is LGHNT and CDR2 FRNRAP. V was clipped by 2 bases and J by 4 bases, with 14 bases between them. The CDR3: CASGLIPGHLNEKLFF. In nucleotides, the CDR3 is TGTGCTAGTGGTTTGATACCGGGACACCTTAATGAAAAACTGTTTTTT.

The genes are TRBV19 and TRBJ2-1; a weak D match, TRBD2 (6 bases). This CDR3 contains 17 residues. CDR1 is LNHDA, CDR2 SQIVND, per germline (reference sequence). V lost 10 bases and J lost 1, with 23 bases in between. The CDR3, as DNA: TGTGCCACACGCCGGGACTCCCAGCCCCTTTCCTACAATGAGCAGTTCTTC. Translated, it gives CATRRDSQPLSYNEQFF.

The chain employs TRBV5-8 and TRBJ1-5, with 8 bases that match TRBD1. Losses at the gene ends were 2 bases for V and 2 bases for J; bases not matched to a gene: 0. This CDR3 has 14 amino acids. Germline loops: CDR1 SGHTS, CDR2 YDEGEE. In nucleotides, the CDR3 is TGTGCCAGCAGCTTACAGGGGGGCAATCAGCCCCAGCATTTT. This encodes CASSLQGGNQPQHF.

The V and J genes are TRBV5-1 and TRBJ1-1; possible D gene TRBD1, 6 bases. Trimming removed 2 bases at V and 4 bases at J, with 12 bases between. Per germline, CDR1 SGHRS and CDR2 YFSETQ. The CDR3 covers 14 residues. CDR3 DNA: TGCGCCAGCAGCTTCCGGGGAGGGGGCACTGAAGCTTTCTTT. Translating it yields CASSFRGGGTEAFF.

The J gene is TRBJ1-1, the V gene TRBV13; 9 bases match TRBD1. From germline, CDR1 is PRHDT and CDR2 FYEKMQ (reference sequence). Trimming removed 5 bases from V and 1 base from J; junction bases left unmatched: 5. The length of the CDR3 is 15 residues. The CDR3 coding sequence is TGTGCCAGCAGCCTACAGGGGGCGTGGAACACTGAAGCTTTCTTT. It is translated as CASSLQGAWNTEAFF.

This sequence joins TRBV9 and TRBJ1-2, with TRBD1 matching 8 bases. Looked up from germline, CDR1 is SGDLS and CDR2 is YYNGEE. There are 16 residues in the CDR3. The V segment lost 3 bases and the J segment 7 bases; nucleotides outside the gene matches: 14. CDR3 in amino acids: CASSEGGQAPLGGYTF. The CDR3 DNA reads TGTGCCAGCAGCGAGGGGGGACAGGCCCCCTTAGGTGGCTACACCTTC.